This is a list of T cell receptor beta chains from one sample in a study of OX40 agonist ivuxolimab in advanced cancers. This table comes from immunoSEQ multiplex PCR, and its TCRdb copy is limited to in-frame clones, with some not included. The sample contains approximately 61,000 clones, 70% to 90% of which appear only once. Sample: CD4+ or CD8+ T cells sorted from blood, taken in a trial of the OX40 agonist ivuxolimab. All receptors come from an adult with an advanced solid tumor such as melanoma, head and neck, liver or kidney cancer. Each CDR3 is given without its conserved first and last residue.

v_call,cdr3_aa
TRBV4-1,ASSHNRDSVKATNEKLF
TRBV6-6,ASSFRRGGRKDEQY
TRBV6-5,ASSYPGKETQY
TRBV18,ASSPSGTDTQY
TRBV5-1,ASSSVPGHQETQY
TRBV7-2,ASSSNPPGRVNNSPLH
TRBV4-1,ASSRDGGQGVNEQY
TRBV2,ASSVANVLT
TRBV4-3,ASSQYRRDTEAF
TRBV15,ATSRGTSYEQY
TRBV7-2,ASSSPGLMSLGEQF
TRBV15,ATSRDFRGRGDQPQH
TRBV4-1,ASSQEVFLNYGYT
TRBV4-1,ASSQTGGDYGYT
TRBV19,ASSAADRVYGYT
TRBV19,ASSPGTLTDTQY
TRBV28,ASSLTGQGSGNTIY
TRBV7-6,ASSLRSGARTGELF
TRBV5-6,ASSLWREPLF
TRBV10-3,ATGLTDTQY
TRBV18,ASSPGQGQVEAF
TRBV5-4,ASSLGWGRNTEAF
TRBV7-9,ASSFSGVGEKLF
TRBV29-1,SVSLRGDTEAF
TRBV5-1,ASSPTLATKNIQY
TRBV30,AWSAGGNEQF
TRBV7-9,ASSLAGTGEKLF
TRBV6-6,ASRPGSLEQY
TRBV4-1,ASSQDPRGMNTEAF
TRBV7-9,ASSLVENTEAF
TRBV19,ASSISQGGNQPQH
TRBV27,ASRGQNGNTIY
TRBV5-8,ASSRDRGEQY
TRBV4-2,ASSLEALTNYGYT
TRBV7-9,ASSQNIARDSQPAF
TRBV6-5,ASSYVGTEAF
TRBV5-1,ASSIIGTLRYGYT
TRBV20-1,SASQETQY
TRBV7-9,ASSRAGGEDGYT
TRBV7-2,ASSDRRLTNTGELF
TRBV10-3,AISDDRWGRGYGYT
TRBV5-1,ASSPGSSSYNSPLH
TRBV29-1,SAPGSGSYNEQF
TRBV5-4,ASSYPFGVGTSHGYT
TRBV5-4,ASSGGKGVQETQY